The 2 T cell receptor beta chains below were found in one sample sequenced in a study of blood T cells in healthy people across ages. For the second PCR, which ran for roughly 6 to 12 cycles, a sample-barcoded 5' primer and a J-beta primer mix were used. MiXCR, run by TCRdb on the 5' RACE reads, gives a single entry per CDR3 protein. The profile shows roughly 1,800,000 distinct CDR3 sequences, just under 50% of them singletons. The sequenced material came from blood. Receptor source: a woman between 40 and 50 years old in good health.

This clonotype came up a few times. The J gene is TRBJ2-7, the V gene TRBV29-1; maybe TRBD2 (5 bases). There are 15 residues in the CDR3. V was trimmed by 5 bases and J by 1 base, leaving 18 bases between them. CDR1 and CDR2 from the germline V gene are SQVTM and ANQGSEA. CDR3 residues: CSVLGSKRGSYEQYF. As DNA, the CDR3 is TGCAGCGTTTTGGGGTCCAAACGGGGATCCTACGAGCAGTACTTC.

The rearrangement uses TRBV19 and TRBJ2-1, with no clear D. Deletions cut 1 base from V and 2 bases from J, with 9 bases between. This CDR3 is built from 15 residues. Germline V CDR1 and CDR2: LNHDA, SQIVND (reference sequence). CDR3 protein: CASSIVGRTYNEQFF. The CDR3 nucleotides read TGTGCCAGTAGTATAGTAGGAAGAACCTACAATGAGCAGTTCTTC.